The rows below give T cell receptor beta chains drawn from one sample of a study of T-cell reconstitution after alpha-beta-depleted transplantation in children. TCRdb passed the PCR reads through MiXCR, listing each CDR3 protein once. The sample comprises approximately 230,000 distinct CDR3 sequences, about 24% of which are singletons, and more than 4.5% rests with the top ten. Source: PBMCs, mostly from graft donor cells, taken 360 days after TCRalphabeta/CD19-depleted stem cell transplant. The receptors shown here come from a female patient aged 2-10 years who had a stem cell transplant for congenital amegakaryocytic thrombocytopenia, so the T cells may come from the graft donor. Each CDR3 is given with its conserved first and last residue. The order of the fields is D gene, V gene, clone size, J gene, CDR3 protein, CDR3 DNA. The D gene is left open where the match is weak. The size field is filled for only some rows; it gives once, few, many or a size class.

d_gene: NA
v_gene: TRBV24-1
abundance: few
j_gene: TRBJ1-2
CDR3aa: CATSAKVWEGYTF
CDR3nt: TGTGCCACCAGTGCGAAGGTTTGGGAAGGCTACACCTTC

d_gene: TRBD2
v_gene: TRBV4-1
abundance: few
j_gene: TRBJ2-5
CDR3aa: CASSGRTSGGRRGTQYF
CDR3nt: TGCGCCAGCAGCGGCCGGACTAGCGGGGGCCGACGGGGGACCCAGTACTTC

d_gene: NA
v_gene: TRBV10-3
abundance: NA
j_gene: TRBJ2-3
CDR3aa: CAISDPQQGYTQYF
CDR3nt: TGTGCCATCAGTGACCCGCAGCAGGGATATACGCAGTATTTT

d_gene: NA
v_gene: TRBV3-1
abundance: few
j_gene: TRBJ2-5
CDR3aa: CASSQERTMGETQYF
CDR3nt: TGTGCCAGCAGCCAAGAGAGAACAATGGGAGAGACCCAGTACTTC

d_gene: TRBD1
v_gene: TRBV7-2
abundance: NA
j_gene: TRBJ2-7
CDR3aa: CASSLYRGTYEQYF
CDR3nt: TGTGCCAGCAGCTTATACAGGGGCACCTACGAGCAGTACTTC

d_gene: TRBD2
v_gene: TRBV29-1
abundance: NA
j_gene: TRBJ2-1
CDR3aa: CSVAREGWSYNEQFF
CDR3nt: TGCAGCGTTGCACGGGAGGGGTGGTCCTACAATGAGCAGTTCTTC

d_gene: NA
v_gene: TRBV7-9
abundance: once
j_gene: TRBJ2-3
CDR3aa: CVSSLLGGPSPDTQYF
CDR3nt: TGTGTCAGCAGCCTTTTGGGGGGACCTTCCCCAGATACGCAGTATTTT

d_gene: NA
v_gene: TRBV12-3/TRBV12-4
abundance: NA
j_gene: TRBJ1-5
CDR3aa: CASSLPEGAQHF
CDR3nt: TGTGCCAGCAGTTTACCCGAGGGGGCCCAGCATTTT

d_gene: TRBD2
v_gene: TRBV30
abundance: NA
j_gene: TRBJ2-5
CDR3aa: CAWNSGGTRETQYF
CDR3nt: TGTGCCTGGAACTCGGGAGGGACTCGGGAGACCCAGTACTTC

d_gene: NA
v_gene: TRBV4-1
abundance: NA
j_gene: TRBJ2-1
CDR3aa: CASSPLTGTREQFF
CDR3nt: TGCGCCAGCAGCCCGCTAACAGGGACCCGGGAGCAGTTCTTC

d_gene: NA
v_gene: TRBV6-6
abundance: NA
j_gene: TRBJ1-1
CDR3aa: CASSPRENTEAFF
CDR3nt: TGTGCCAGCAGTCCCCGGGAGAACACTGAAGCTTTCTTT

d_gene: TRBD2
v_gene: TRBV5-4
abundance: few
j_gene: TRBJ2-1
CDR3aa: CASSLGLAVSYNEQFF
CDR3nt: TGTGCCAGCAGCCTGGGACTAGCGGTCTCCTACAATGAGCAGTTCTTC

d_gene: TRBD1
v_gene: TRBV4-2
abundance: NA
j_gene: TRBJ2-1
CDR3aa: CASSQVGTGAYNEQFF
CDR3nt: TGTGCCAGCAGCCAAGTGGGGACAGGGGCCTACAATGAGCAGTTCTTC

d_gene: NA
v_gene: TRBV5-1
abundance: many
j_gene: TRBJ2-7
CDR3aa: CASSLVQFVRYEQYF
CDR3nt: TGCGCCAGCAGCTTGGTCCAGTTCGTGCGCTACGAGCAGTACTTC

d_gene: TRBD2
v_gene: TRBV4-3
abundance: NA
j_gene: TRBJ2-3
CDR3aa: CASSQDYGGSRAGTQYF
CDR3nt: TGCGCCAGCAGCCAAGATTATGGCGGGAGCAGAGCCGGGACGCAGTATTTT

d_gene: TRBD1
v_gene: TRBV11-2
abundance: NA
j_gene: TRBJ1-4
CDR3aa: CASSIYVGGTAIEKLFF
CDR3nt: TGTGCCAGCAGCATCTATGTTGGGGGGACAGCGATTGAAAAACTGTTTTTT

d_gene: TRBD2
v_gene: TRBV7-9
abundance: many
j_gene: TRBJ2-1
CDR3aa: CASSLVTSGIYNEQFF
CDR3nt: TGTGCCAGCAGCTTAGTTACTAGCGGAATTTACAATGAGCAGTTCTTC

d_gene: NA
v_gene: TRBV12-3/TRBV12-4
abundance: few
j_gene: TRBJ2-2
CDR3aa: CASSFVGVSTGELFF
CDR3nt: TGTGCCAGCAGTTTTGTGGGGGTGAGCACCGGGGAGCTGTTTTTT

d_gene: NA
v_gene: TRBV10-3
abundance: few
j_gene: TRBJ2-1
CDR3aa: CAISEAGNEQFF
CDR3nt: TGTGCCATCAGCGAAGCTGGCAATGAGCAGTTCTTC

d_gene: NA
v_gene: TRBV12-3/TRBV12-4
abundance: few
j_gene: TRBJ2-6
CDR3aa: CASRQNSGANVLTF
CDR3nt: TGTGCCAGCAGGCAGAACTCTGGGGCCAACGTCCTGACTTTC

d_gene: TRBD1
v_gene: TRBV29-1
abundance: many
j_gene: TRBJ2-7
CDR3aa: CSVEGTGGNYEQYF
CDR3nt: TGCAGCGTTGAAGGGACAGGAGGTAACTACGAGCAGTACTTC

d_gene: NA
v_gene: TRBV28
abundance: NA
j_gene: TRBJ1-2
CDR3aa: CASRIGTQANYGYTF
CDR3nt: TGTGCCAGCAGAATAGGGACACAAGCTAACTATGGCTACACCTTC

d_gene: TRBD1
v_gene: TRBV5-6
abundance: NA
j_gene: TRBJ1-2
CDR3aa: CASSRTGSDYGYTF
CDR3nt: TGTGCCAGCAGCAGGACAGGTTCGGACTATGGCTACACCTTC